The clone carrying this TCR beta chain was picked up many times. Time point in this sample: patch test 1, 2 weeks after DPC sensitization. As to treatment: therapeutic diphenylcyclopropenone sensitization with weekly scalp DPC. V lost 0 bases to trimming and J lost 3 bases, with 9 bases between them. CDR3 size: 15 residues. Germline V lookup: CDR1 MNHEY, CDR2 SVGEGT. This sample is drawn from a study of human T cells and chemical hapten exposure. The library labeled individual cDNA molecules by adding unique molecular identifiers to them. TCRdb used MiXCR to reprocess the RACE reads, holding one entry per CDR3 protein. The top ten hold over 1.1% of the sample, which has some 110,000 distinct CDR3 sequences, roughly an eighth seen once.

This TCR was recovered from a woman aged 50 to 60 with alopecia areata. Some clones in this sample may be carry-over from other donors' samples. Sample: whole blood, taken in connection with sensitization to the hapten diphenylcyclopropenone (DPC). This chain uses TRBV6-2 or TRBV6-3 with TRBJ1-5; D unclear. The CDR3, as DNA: TGTGCCAGCAGTTACTCGCACGGATCCAATCAGCCCCAGCATTTT. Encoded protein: CASSYSHGSNQPQHF.